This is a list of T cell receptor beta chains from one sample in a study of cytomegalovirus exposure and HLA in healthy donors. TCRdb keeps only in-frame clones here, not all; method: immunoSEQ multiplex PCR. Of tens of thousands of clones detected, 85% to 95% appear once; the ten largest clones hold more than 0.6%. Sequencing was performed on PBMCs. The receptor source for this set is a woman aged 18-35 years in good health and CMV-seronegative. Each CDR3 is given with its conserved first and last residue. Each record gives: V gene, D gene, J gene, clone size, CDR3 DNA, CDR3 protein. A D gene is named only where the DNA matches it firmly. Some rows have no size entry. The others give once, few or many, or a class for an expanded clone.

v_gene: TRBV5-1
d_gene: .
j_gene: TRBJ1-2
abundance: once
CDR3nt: TGCGCCAGCAGCACGGGATACGGCTATGGCTACACCTTC
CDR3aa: CASSTGYGYGYTF

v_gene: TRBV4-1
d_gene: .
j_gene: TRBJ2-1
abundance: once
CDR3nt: TGCGCCAGCAGCCAGTATAATGAGCAGTTCTTC
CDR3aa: CASSQYNEQFF

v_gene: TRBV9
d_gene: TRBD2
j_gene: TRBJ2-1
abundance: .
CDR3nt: TGTGCCAGCAGCGTACCTAGCGGATGGGAAGGGGAGCAGTTCTTC
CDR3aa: CASSVPSGWEGEQFF

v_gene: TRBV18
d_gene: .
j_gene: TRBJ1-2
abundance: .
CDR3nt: TGTGCCAGCTCACAAGGACAGAGTATAGCTAACTATGGCTACACCTTC
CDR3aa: CASSQGQSIANYGYTF

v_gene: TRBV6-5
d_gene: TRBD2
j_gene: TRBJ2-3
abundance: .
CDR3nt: TGTGCCAGCAACCCGGGACTAGCCTCAGATACGCAGTATTTT
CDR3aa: CASNPGLASDTQYF

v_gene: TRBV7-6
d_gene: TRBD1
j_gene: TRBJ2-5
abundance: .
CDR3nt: TGTGCCGGCAGCCCGTCCCCGGGACAGGGGAAAGAGACCCAGTACTTC
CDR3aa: CAGSPSPGQGKETQYF

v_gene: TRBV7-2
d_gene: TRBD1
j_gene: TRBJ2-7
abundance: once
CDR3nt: TGTGCCAGCAGCCTACAGGGGAGAAAGCAGTACTTC
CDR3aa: CASSLQGRKQYF

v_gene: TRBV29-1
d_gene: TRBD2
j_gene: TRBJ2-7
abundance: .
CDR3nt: TGCAGCGTAGGGACTAGCGGGAGGGGCTCCTACGAGCAGTACTTC
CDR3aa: CSVGTSGRGSYEQYF

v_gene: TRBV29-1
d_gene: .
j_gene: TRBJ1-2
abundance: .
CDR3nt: TGCAGCGTGGAACAGGATTTTCCTGGCTACACCTTC
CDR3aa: CSVEQDFPGYTF

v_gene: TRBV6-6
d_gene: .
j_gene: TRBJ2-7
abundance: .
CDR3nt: TGTGCCAGCAGGTCCCGACAGGCCTCCTACGAGCAGTACTTC
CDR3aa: CASRSRQASYEQYF

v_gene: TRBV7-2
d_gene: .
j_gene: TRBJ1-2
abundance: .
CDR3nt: TGTGCCAGCAGCTTAGCCACAGCACCGTATGGCTACACCTTC
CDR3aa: CASSLATAPYGYTF

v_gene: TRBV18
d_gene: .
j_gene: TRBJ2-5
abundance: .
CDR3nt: TGTGCCAGCTCACCACCGACAGGCGGGCAAGAGACCCAGTACTTC
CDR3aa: CASSPPTGGQETQYF

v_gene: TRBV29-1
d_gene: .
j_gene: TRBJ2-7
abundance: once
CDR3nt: TGCAGCGTTGGATCCCAGGTGCCCTACGAGCAGTACTTC
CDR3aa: CSVGSQVPYEQYF

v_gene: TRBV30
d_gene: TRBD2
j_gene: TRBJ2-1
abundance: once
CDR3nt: TGTGCCTGGAGGACTAGCGGGGGCTATAAGCAGTTCTTC
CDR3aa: CAWRTSGGYKQFF

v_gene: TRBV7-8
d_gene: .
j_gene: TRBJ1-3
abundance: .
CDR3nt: TGTGCCAGCAGCCCAACCACGGGCACCATATATTTT
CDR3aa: CASSPTTGTIYF

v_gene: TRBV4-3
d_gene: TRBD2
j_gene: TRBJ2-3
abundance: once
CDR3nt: TGCGCCAGCAGCCAAGATCTCGTCTTGGGTAGCGGGAGCACAGATACGCAGTATTTT
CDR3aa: CASSQDLVLGSGSTDTQYF

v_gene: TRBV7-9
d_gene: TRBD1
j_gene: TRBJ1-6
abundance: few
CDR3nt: TGTGCCAGCACTAGGACAGGGGGCTATAATTCACCCCTCCACTTT
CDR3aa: CASTRTGGYNSPLHF

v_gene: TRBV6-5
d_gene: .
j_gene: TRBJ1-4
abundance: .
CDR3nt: TGTGCCAGCAGTTACCTCAATGAAAAACTGTTTTTT
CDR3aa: CASSYLNEKLFF

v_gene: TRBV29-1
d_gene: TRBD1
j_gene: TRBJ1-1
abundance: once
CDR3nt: TGCAGCGTTGCTACAGGGGGATTATCGAACACTGAAGCTTTCTTT
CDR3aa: CSVATGGLSNTEAFF

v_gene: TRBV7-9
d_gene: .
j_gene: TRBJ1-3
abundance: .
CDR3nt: TGTGCCAGCAGCTCCCCAGTAGGCAGGGCGCCTGGAAACACCATATATTTT
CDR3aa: CASSSPVGRAPGNTIYF

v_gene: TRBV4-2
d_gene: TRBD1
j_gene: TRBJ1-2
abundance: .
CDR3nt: TGTGCCAGCAGCCAAGGGACCGCCGGACAGGGGGGAAACTATGGCTACACCTTC
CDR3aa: CASSQGTAGQGGNYGYTF

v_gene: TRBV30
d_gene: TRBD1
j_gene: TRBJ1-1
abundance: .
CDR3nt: TGTGCCTGGAGCCTTCTTGGACAGGGGCGGTCCACTGAAGCTTTCTTT
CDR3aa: CAWSLLGQGRSTEAFF

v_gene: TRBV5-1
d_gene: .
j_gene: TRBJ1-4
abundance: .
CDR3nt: TGCGCCAGCAGCTTGGACAGTTCGTATGAAAAACTGTTTTTT
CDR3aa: CASSLDSSYEKLFF

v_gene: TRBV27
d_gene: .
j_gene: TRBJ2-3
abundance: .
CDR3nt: TGTGCCAGCAGGGGACACTCCACAGATACGCAGTATTTT
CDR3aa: CASRGHSTDTQYF

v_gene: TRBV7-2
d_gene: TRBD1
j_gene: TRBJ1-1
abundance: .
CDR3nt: TGTGCCAGCAGCGCAAGACAGGGGAACACTGAAGCTTTCTTT
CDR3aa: CASSARQGNTEAFF

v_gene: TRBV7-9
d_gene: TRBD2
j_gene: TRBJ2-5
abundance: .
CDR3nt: TGTGCCAGCAGCTTAGGGGTGGCTAGCGGGAGAGAAGAGACCCAGTACTTC
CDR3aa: CASSLGVASGREETQYF

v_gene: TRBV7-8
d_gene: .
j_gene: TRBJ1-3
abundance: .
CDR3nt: TGTGCCAGCAGCTTAGGGGGGGGCGCGGGAAACACCATATATTTT
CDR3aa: CASSLGGGAGNTIYF

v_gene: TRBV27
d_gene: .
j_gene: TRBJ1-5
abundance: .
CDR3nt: TGTGCCAGCAGTAAACAGGGTTATAGCAATCAGCCCCAGCATTTT
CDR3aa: CASSKQGYSNQPQHF

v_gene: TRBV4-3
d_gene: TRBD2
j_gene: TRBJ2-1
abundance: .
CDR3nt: TGCGCCAGCAGCCAAGATGGGACTAGCGGGGGGAATGAGCAGTTCTTC
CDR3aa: CASSQDGTSGGNEQFF

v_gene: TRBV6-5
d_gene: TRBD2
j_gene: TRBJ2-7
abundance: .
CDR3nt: TGTGCCAGCAGAGGGACTAGCGGGGGGTCCCACGAGCAGTACTTC
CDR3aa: CASRGTSGGSHEQYF

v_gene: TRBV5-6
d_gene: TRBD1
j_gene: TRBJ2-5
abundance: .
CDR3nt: TGTGCCAGCAGCCCTACCGCCCGGACAGGGCCCCAAGAGACCCAGTACTTC
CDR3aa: CASSPTARTGPQETQYF

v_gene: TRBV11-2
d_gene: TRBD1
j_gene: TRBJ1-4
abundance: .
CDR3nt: TGTGCCAGCAGCTTAGCTGCAGGGGGCCTCGAAAAACTGTTTTTT
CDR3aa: CASSLAAGGLEKLFF

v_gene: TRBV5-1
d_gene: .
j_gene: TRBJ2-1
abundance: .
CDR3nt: TGCGCCAGCAGCTTGGATGGACTGTCTTTCAATGAGCAGTTCTTC
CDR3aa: CASSLDGLSFNEQFF

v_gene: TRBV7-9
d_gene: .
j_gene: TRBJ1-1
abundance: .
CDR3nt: TGTGCCAGCAGCTCCGCCGGCGGGGCGGGAGACACTGAAGCTTTCTTT
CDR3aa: CASSSAGGAGDTEAFF

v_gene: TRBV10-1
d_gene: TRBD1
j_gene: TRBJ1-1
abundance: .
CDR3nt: TGCGCCAGCAGACCTAAAAGGGACAGGGCTATGAACACTGAAGCTTTCTTT
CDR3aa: CASRPKRDRAMNTEAFF

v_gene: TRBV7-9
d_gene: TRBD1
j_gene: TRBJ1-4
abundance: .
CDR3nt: TGTGCCAGCAGCTCGCAGGGGGCAGGTGAAAAACTGTTTTTT
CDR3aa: CASSSQGAGEKLFF

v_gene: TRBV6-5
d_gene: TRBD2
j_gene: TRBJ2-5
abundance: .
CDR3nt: TGTGCCAGCAGGGGGACTAGCGTGGAGACCCAGTACTTC
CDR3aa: CASRGTSVETQYF

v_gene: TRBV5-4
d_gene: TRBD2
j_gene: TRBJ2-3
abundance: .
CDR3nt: TGTGCCAGCAGCTTCGCACTAGCGGGATTCACAGATACGCAGTATTTT
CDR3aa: CASSFALAGFTDTQYF

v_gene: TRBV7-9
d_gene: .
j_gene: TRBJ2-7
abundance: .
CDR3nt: TGTGCCAGCAGCTTACGTTACGAGCAGTACTTC
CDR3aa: CASSLRYEQYF

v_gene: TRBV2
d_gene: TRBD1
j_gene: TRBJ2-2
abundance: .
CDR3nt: TGTGCCAGTCAGGACAGGGCGATCACCGGGGAGCTGTTTTTT
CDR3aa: CASQDRAITGELFF

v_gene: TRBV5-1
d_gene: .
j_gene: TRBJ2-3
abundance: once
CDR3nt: TGCGCCAGCAGCTTGCGGACAACTAGCACAGATACGCAGTATTTT
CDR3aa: CASSLRTTSTDTQYF

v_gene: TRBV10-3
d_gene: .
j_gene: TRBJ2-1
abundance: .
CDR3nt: TGTGCCATCAGGGAGGAGAGTTCCTACAATGAGCAGTTCTTC
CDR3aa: CAIREESSYNEQFF

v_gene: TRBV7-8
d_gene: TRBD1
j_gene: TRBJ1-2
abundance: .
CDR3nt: TGTGCCAGCAGCTTAACAGGGGATGGCTACACCTTC
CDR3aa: CASSLTGDGYTF

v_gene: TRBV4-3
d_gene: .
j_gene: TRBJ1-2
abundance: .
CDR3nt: TGCGCCAGCAGCCAGGGAGGGGACGTTGGCTATGGCTACACCTTC
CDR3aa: CASSQGGDVGYGYTF

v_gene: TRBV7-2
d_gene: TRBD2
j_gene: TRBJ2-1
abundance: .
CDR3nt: TGTGCCAGCAGCTGGACTAGCGGGAGCAATGAGCAGTTCTTC
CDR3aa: CASSWTSGSNEQFF

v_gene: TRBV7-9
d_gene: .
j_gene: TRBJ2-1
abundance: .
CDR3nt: TGTGCCAGCAGCGTTCGGGTTGGTCCAAATGAGCAGTTCTTC
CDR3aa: CASSVRVGPNEQFF

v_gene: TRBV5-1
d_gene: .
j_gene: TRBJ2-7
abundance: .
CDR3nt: TGCGCCAGCAGGCGGGACAGCGCCTACGAGCAGTACTTC
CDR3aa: CASRRDSAYEQYF

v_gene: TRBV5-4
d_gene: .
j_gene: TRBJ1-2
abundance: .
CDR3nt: TGTGCCAGCAGCTTGGAGGACAGCCCTATATCTGGCTACACCTTC
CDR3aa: CASSLEDSPISGYTF

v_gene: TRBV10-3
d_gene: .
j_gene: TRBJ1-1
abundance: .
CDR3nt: TGTGCCATCAGGGCCCCGGGGGTTAACACTGAAGCTTTCTTT
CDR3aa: CAIRAPGVNTEAFF